Listed here are 9 T cell receptor beta chains from one sample, sequenced in a study of blood T cell repertoires in COVID-19. Repertoires were generated with immunoSEQ multiplex PCR, while TCRdb's copy carries only in-frame clones and drops some. This table holds about 44,000 clones, around 84% found once. Sequencing was done on a sample of peripheral blood. The receptors here all came from a human donor in a cohort sampled during active COVID-19.

The J gene is TRBJ1-6, the V gene TRBV14; perhaps TRBD1 as D (6 bases). This CDR3 is 16 amino acids long. Germline CDR1 and CDR2: SGHDN and FVKESK. V dropped 0 bases and J dropped 0 bases, with 6 bases sitting between them. The CDR3 spells CASSQDRGSYNSPLHF. In DNA, the CDR3 is TGTGCCAGCAGCCAAGACAGGGGCTCCTATAATTCACCCCTCCACTTT.

The chain recombines TRBV27 with TRBJ2-5; a possible D gene is TRBD2 (7 bases). Trimming took 2 bases from V and 5 from J, leaving 21 bases between them. Germline-derived CDR1 and CDR2 are MNHEY and SMNVEV (reference sequence). The CDR3 sequence is 17 residues long. The CDR3 reads CASSLQGSGEVGETQYF. The DNA of the CDR3 is TGTGCCAGCAGTTTACAGGGGAGCGGGGAGGTAGGGGAGACCCAGTACTTC.

The chain joins TRBV28 to TRBJ2-5, with unresolved D. CDR1 MDHEN and CDR2 SYDVKM come from the germline V gene. Trimming left V 6 bases short and J 9 bases short, with 11 bases between. The CDR3 has 11 amino acids. The CDR3 sequence is CASSSEVSQYF. The CDR3 coding sequence is TGTGCCAGCAGCTCCGAGGTGTCCCAGTACTTC.

The CDR3 reads CASSYRGIYGYTF. The CDR3 nucleotides are TGTGCCAGCAGTTACAGGGGGATCTATGGCTACACCTTC. This chain connects TRBV7-2 to TRBJ1-2, with 8 bases matching TRBD1. With 6 bases clipped from V and 4 bases from J, the junction kept 4 bases outside the gene matches. In germline, CDR1 is SGHTA, CDR2 FQGNSA. This CDR3 contains 13 residues.

Here the CDR3 reads CATRGLESSGNTIYF. Written as DNA, the CDR3 is TGTGCCACCCGAGGGCTGGAGTCCTCTGGAAACACCATATATTTT. The V gene is TRBV10-3, the J gene TRBJ1-3; D remains ambiguous. Germline assignment: CDR1 ENHRY and CDR2 SYGVKD. The CDR3 extends over 15 amino acids. Deletions cut 10 bases from V and 0 bases from J, with 16 bases between.

The rearrangement joins TRBV5-1 to TRBJ1-1, with a possible D match to TRBD1 (5 bases). The CDR3 runs 15 residues. The V gene's germline CDR1 is SGHRS and CDR2 YFSETQ. V was cut by 0 bases and J by 1 base, with 10 bases left in between. The DNA for the CDR3 is TGCGCCAGCAGCTTGGATCAGGGTTGGAACACTGAAGCTTTCTTT. Translation gives CASSLDQGWNTEAFF.

Remarks on this clone: The junction differs from germline at one of its ends, possibly a read error. Other nucleotide sequences from this sample produce the same CDR3. This chain connects TRBV4-3 to TRBJ2-3; the match to TRBD2 covers 9 bases. The CDR3 is 14 residues long. The V gene's germline CDR1 is LGHNA and CDR2 YSLEER. This chain's CDR3 is CASSPSGERDTQYF. CDR3 sequence (DNA): TGCGCTAGCAGCCCTAGCGGGGAGCGAGATACGCAGTATTTT.

The rearrangement links TRBV19 to TRBJ1-5; no clear D. Germline CDR1 reads LNHDA; CDR2 reads SQIVND (reference sequence). The CDR3 spans 15 residues. V gave up 7 bases and J gave up 4 bases, with 17 bases separating them. The CDR3 nucleotides read TGTGCCAGTACCTTTGGGAGGGAACCTAATCAGCCCCAGCATTTT. Encoded protein: CASTFGREPNQPQHF.

The chain links TRBV6-5 to TRBJ1-4, with D perhaps TRBD1 (6 bases). The CDR3 extends over 15 amino acids. V was trimmed by 6 bases and J by 4 bases, leaving 15 bases between them. CDR1 is MNHEY, CDR2 SVGAGI, per germline. CDR3 in amino acids: CASRSTGSNNEKLFF. DNA for the CDR3: TGTGCCAGCAGGAGCACAGGGTCCAATAATGAAAAACTGTTTTTT.